The TCR beta chain under discussion was sequenced for a study of T cell changes during pregnancy in multiple sclerosis. Only in-frame clones appear in the TCRdb table, and some are missing; sequencing was by immunoSEQ multiplex PCR. The top ten clones hold about 0.4% of a sample with about 38,000 clones, over 80% of them seen once. Specimen: CD4+ T cells from peripheral blood mononuclear cells, collected in the third trimester of pregnancy. The TCR sequence derives from a female donor in good health, enrolled as a control in a pregnancy study.

The DNA for the CDR3 is TGTGCCAGCTCACCACGGAACGGGGATTTAGGGTACGAGCAGTACTTC. It is translated as CASSPRNGDLGYEQYF. The rearrangement joins TRBV18 to TRBJ2-7; tentatively, D is TRBD2 (5 bases). Trimming pared 1 base from V and 4 bases from J, leaving 17 bases between. The germline V gene encodes CDR1 KGHSH and CDR2 LQKENI. CDR3 length equals 16 residues.